This paragraph covers one T cell receptor (beta chain) sequence. The antigen is unknown. The assay was immunoSEQ multiplex PCR, and TCRdb's table has in-frame clones only and misses some. Counted here are tens of thousands of clones, approximately 95% occurring once; the ten biggest clones make up around 21%. These data come from a study of OX40 agonist ivuxolimab in advanced cancers. The overall study: Ivuxolimab, an antibody acting as an agonist of OX40 (CD134), was used to treat patients. General study points: The specificity for antigen of the expanded peripheral T cells was not determined. Relative to CD4+ cells, CD8+ T cells on average had more expanded clones. Near-lowest levels of clonal expansion characterized partial responders at 0.1-3.0 mg/kg.

CDR1 is MNHEY, CDR2 SVGAGI, per germline. V lost 4 bases to trimming and J lost 4 bases, with 11 bases between them. The CDR3 runs 15 residues. The starting material was CD4+ or CD8+ T cells sorted from blood, obtained in a trial of the OX40 agonist ivuxolimab. This chain links TRBV6-5 with TRBJ2-6; perhaps TRBD1 as D (5 bases). The origin of this receptor is an adult with an advanced solid tumor such as melanoma, head and neck, liver or kidney cancer. The CDR3, as DNA: TGTGCCAGCAGTTCTAGGGGTATCGGGGCCAACGTCCTGACTTTC. This encodes CASSSRGIGANVLTF.